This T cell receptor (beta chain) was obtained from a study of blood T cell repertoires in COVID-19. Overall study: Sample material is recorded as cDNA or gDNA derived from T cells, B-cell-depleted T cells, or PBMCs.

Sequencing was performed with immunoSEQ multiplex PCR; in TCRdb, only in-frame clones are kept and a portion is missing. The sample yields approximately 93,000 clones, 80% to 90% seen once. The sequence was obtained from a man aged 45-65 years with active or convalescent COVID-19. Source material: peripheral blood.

The CDR3 protein is CASSPLTGGEQYF. CDR3 bases: TGTGCCAGCTCACCCTTGACAGGTGGCGAGCAGTACTTC. The J gene is TRBJ2-7, the V gene TRBV18; TRBD1 is a possible D gene (6 bases). Trimming cost V 3 bases and J 6 bases, with 12 bases left between them. This CDR3 region has 13 residues. Germline V lookup: CDR1 KGHSH, CDR2 LQKENI.